Presented here are 26 T cell receptor beta chains from one specimen sequenced in a study of radiation and T cells in renal cell carcinoma. Assay: immunoSEQ multiplex PCR; the TCRdb copy retains only in-frame clones and omits some. The table shows 150,000 to 200,000 clones, with less than 90% occurring only once. As for time point: blood 4 weeks post-SBRT, at nephrectomy. The treatment here: 15 Gy SBRT to primary tumor, nephrectomy 4 weeks later. Sequencing was performed on blood, taken from a patient whose treatment included radiotherapy and nephrectomy. Source of these receptors: a woman aged 45-65 years with renal cell carcinoma.

The chain carries TRBV7-9 and TRBJ1-2, with D maybe TRBD1 (5 bases). This CDR3 comprises 15 residues. The V end was cut by 2 bases, the J end by 8 bases, with 18 bases between. The germline V gene encodes CDR1 SEHNR and CDR2 FQNEAQ (reference sequence). Written as DNA, the CDR3 is TGTGCCAGCAGCTTAATGGGGTTGTGGGGGACGGGCTACACCTTC. Its translation: CASSLMGLWGTGYTF.

This clone was observed once. V usage is TRBV6-1 and J usage is TRBJ1-2; D may be TRBD1 (6 bases). The CDR3 runs to 15 residues. V was pared by 4 bases and J by 2 bases, with 14 bases between. The germline V gene encodes CDR1 MNHNS and CDR2 SASEGT. The CDR3 nucleotides read TGTGCCAGCAGTGCAGGACAGCTGCCGAACTATGGCTACACCTTC. Protein: CASSAGQLPNYGYTF.

A single count supports this clone. The chain carries TRBV6-6 and TRBJ2-3; 7 bases fit TRBD2. This CDR3 spans 14 amino acids. V trimming: 5 bases; J trimming: 2 bases; junction bases outside the gene matches: 4. The germline CDR1 and CDR2 sequences are MNHNY and SVGAGI (reference sequence). The CDR3 region is CASSSGVVTDTQYF. The DNA of the CDR3 is TGTGCCAGCAGTAGCGGGGTCGTCACAGATACGCAGTATTTT.

The rearrangement uses TRBV9 and TRBJ2-5, with 7 bases lining up with TRBD2. The CDR3 covers 15 residues. The germline V gene has CDR1 SGDLS and CDR2 YYNGEE. V lost 0 bases and J lost 5; bases outside the gene matches: 7. In nucleotides, the CDR3 is TGTGCCAGCAGCGTAGCTTCCAGCGGGGCGGAGACCCAGTACTTC. Protein: CASSVASSGAETQYF. Complete variable domain (other parts from reference TRBV9 and TRBJ2-5): DSGVTQTPKHLITATGQRVTLRCSPRSGDLSVYWYQQSLDQGLQFLIQYYNGEERAKGNILERFSAQQFPDLHSELNLSSLELGDSALYFCASSVASSGAETQYFGPGTRLLVL.

The gene calls are TRBV7-8 and TRBJ1-1; tentatively, D is TRBD1 (5 bases). V was shortened by 7 bases and J by 1 base, with 13 bases between the two germline ends. The length of the CDR3 is 14 residues. CDR1 is SGHVS and CDR2 is FQNEAQ in the germline V gene. CDR3 DNA: TGTGCCAGCAACCCTGGACACGGGAACACTGAAGCTTTCTTT. This translates into CASNPGHGNTEAFF.

This clone is medium-sized. The V call is TRBV2, the J call TRBJ1-5, with 9 bases lining up with TRBD1. The CDR3 has 15 amino acids. The V and J ends lost 6 bases and 6 bases, in that order; junction bases with no gene match: 9. Germline values: CDR1 SNHLY, CDR2 FYNNEI. In DNA form, the CDR3 reads TGTGCCAGCAGGCCTGAGGGGACAGGGCTTCAGCCCCAGCATTTT. The encoded protein is CASRPEGTGLQPQHF.

The gene calls are TRBV7-3 and TRBJ2-3; D unclear. V dropped 5 bases and J dropped 2 bases, with 8 bases sitting between them. CDR1 SGHTA and CDR2 FQGTGA come from the germline V gene. The CDR3 consists of 13 residues. CDR3 residues: CASSPGATDTQYF. The CDR3 nucleotides are TGTGCCAGCAGCCCCGGAGCCACAGATACGCAGTATTTT.

In nucleotides, the CDR3 is TGTGCCAGCAGTGCTGGGACGGCTCTCTCTGGGGCCAACGTCCTGACTTTC. Translating gives CASSAGTALSGANVLTF. The chain uses TRBV6-1 and TRBJ2-6; the D gene could be TRBD1 or TRBD2 (5 bases each). Germline values: CDR1 MNHNS, CDR2 SASEGT. The CDR3 extends over 17 amino acids. Trimming took 4 bases from V and 0 from J, leaving 13 bases between them.

V gene TRBV18 combines with J gene TRBJ2-1; TRBD2 might be the D (6 bases). CDR3 length: 14 amino acids. Germline-derived CDR1 and CDR2 are KGHSH and LQKENI. V was cut by 2 bases and J by 12 bases, with 17 bases left in between. As DNA, the CDR3 is TGTGCCAGCTCACCATCGGGGGATGCTGAGCGGCAGTTCTTC. As protein: CASSPSGDAERQFF. The full variable domain, its missing parts supplied by reference TRBV18 and TRBJ2-1, is NAGVMQNPRHLVRRRGQEARLRCSPMKGHSHVYWYRQLPEEGLKFMVYLQKENIIDESGMPKERFSAEFPKEGPSILRIQQVVRGDSAAYFCASSPSGDAERQFFGPGTRLTVL.

The rearrangement joins TRBV5-1 to TRBJ2-5; 10 bases are a match to TRBD1. CDR1 SGHRS and CDR2 YFSETQ come from the germline V gene. With V trimmed by 0 bases and J by 5 bases, 10 bases remained unmatched. The CDR3 has 17 amino acids. CDR3 nucleotides: TGCGCCAGCAGCTTGGTCGGCGGGATGGACAGGGGGGAGACCCAGTACTTC. It yields the protein CASSLVGGMDRGETQYF.

In this sample, this clone turned up once. The V call is TRBV14, the J call TRBJ1-1; D gene ambiguous. The CDR3 totals 13 residues. The V gene lost 1 base and the J gene lost 1 base, with 4 bases spanning the gap. The germline gives CDR1 SGHDN, CDR2 FVKESK. CDR3 protein: CASSQGGNTEAFF. CDR3 nucleotides: TGTGCCAGCAGCCAAGGTGGGAACACTGAAGCTTTCTTT.

J is TRBJ1-2 and V is TRBV6-1, with 9 bases fitting TRBD1. From germline, CDR1 is MNHNS and CDR2 SASEGT. With V trimmed by 2 bases and J by 4 bases, 2 bases remained unmatched. The CDR3 extends over 14 amino acids. The DNA of the CDR3 is TGTGCCAGCAGTGAAACACAGGGGGCCTATGGCTACACCTTC. As protein: CASSETQGAYGYTF.

V gene TRBV6-6 combines with J gene TRBJ1-5, with D perhaps matching TRBD1 (5 bases). From germline, CDR1 is MNHNY and CDR2 SVGAGI (reference sequence). The V and J ends lost 8 bases and 5 bases respectively, with 16 bases between them. This CDR3 is built from 14 residues. The DNA of the CDR3 is TGTGCCAGCGGCTCGGCAGGGAGAGATCAGCCCCAGCATTTT. Amino acids: CASGSAGRDQPQHF.

This clone was found once. V usage is TRBV9 and J usage is TRBJ1-4; 8 bases agree with TRBD1. Germline V gene data show CDR1 as SGDLS and CDR2 as YYNGEE. The CDR3 has 15 residues. J gave up 8 bases and V 0 bases, and 6 bases lay outside the gene matches. The DNA for the CDR3 is TGTGCCAGCAGCGTAGGGACAGGGAAGGGGGAAAAACTGTTTTTT. Its protein product is CASSVGTGKGEKLFF.

There are a few counts of this clone. The rearrangement links TRBV5-8 to TRBJ1-1; 7 positions match TRBD1. V lost 4 bases and J lost 4; bases outside the gene matches: 7. The CDR3 consists of 14 residues. Germline V gene lookup returns CDR1 SGHTS and CDR2 YDEGEE. Written as DNA, the CDR3 is TGTGCCAGCAGCAGGACAGGTTTTGGCACTGAAGCTTTCTTT. Translating it yields CASSRTGFGTEAFF.

The chain combines TRBV6-5 with TRBJ1-5; D call uncertain. Per the germline V gene, CDR1 is MNHEY and CDR2 is SVGAGI. The CDR3 totals 14 residues. Trimming stripped 2 bases from V and 4 bases from J, with 9 bases between. CDR3 sequence reads: CASSYSRENQPQHF. The CDR3 DNA is TGTGCCAGCAGTTACAGTAGAGAGAATCAGCCCCAGCATTTT.

The chain combines TRBV15 with TRBJ1-2, with D unresolved. V was cut by 0 bases and J by 6 bases, with 14 bases left in between. The V gene's germline CDR1 is LNHNV and CDR2 YYDKDF (reference sequence). The CDR3 consists of 15 residues. CDR3 in amino acids: CATSRDRPPRDGYTF. The DNA for the CDR3 is TGTGCCACCAGCAGAGATCGTCCGCCTCGGGATGGCTACACCTTC.

The chain links TRBV29-1 to TRBJ1-1; 8 bases are shared with TRBD1. Per germline, CDR1 SQVTM and CDR2 ANQGSEA. The CDR3 is 14 amino acids. With V trimmed by 3 bases and J by 2 bases, 5 bases remained unmatched. In DNA form, the CDR3 reads TGCAGCGTTGACAGGGGGCGAGCCAACACTGAAGCTTTCTTT. It codes for CSVDRGRANTEAFF.

The chain is built from TRBV9 and TRBJ1-1, with unresolved D. V lost 0 bases to trimming and J lost 3 bases, with 9 bases between them. The CDR3 runs 14 residues. Germline V gene lookup returns CDR1 SGDLS and CDR2 YYNGEE. The CDR3 loop reads CASSVDAGDTEAFF. The CDR3 nucleotides are TGTGCCAGCAGCGTAGATGCAGGCGACACTGAAGCTTTCTTT.

The J gene is TRBJ1-3, the V gene TRBV9, with 9 bases fitting TRBD1. The germline gives CDR1 SGDLS, CDR2 YYNGEE. V was pared by 3 bases and J by 0 bases, with 10 bases of the junction left unmatched. The CDR3 contains 18 residues. CDR3 amino acids: CASSGDSTGGFSGNTIYF. For the CDR3, the DNA is TGTGCCAGCAGCGGCGACTCCACAGGGGGCTTCTCTGGAAACACCATATATTTT.

This clone was recorded only once. J is TRBJ1-6 and V is TRBV19; D perhaps matches TRBD1 (5 bases). The CDR3 extends over 14 amino acids. CDR1 is LNHDA and CDR2 is SQIVND in the germline V gene (reference sequence). Trimming stripped 3 bases from V and 8 bases from J, with 11 bases between. This chain's CDR3 is CASSIGQGDSPLHF. As DNA, the CDR3 is TGTGCCAGTAGTATCGGGCAGGGAGATTCACCCCTCCACTTT.

The V call is TRBV6-5, the J call TRBJ1-3; D is unclear. This CDR3 is 14 amino acids long. Trimming took off 4 bases at V and 0 bases at J, with 7 bases between the two ends. CDR1 MNHEY and CDR2 SVGAGI come from the germline V gene. In DNA form, the CDR3 reads TGTGCCAGCAGTTCTCAGAGCTCTGGAAACACCATATATTTT. Translation gives CASSSQSSGNTIYF.

The rearrangement joins TRBV15 to TRBJ2-3; 8 bases align to TRBD1. CDR3 length: 19 amino acids. Germline assignment: CDR1 LNHNV and CDR2 YYDKDF (reference sequence). Losses at the gene ends were 4 bases for V and 3 bases for J; bases not matched to a gene: 18. CDR3 residues: CATSKGQGVRLSTTDTQYF. DNA for the CDR3: TGTGCCACCAGCAAAGGACAGGGAGTTCGCCTAAGTACGACAGATACGCAGTATTTT. Together with reference TRBV15 and TRBJ2-3, the CDR3 gives the full variable domain: DAMVIQNPRYQVTQFGKPVTLSCSQTLNHNVMYWYQQKSSQAPKLLFHYYDKDFNNEADTPDNFQSRRPNTSFCFLDIRSPGLGDTAMYLCATSKGQGVRLSTTDTQYFGPGTRLTVL.

The chain is built from TRBV9 and TRBJ2-3; 9 bases line up with TRBD2. The CDR3 is 18 residues long. V lost 0 bases and J lost 6; bases outside the gene matches: 14. Germline CDR1 is SGDLS and CDR2 is YYNGEE. The CDR3 is CASSVVAGGGDLEDTQYF. The CDR3 DNA reads as TGTGCCAGCAGCGTAGTTGCTGGCGGGGGGGACCTCGAGGATACGCAGTATTTT.

The chain employs TRBV9 and TRBJ2-5; 7 nucleotides match TRBD2. In germline, CDR1 is SGDLS, CDR2 YYNGEE. CDR3 length: 14 residues. The V and J ends lost 1 base and 6 bases, in that order; junction bases with no gene match: 6. CDR3 in amino acids: CASSVTSAEQTQYF. The CDR3 DNA is TGTGCCAGCAGCGTAACTAGCGCGGAACAGACCCAGTACTTC.

CDR3 nucleotide sequence: TGTGCCAGCAGCCGTGACGGAACGCCAGATACGCAGTATTTT. This codes for CASSRDGTPDTQYF. V gene TRBV7-2 combines with J gene TRBJ2-3; D gene ambiguous. Germline loops: CDR1 SGHTA, CDR2 FQGNSA. Trimming took off 5 bases at V and 4 bases at J, with 13 bases between the two ends. This CDR3 is 14 amino acids long. The full variable domain, its missing parts supplied by reference TRBV7-2 and TRBJ2-3, is GAGVSQSPSNKVTEKGKDVELRCDPISGHTALYWYRQSLGQGLEFLIYFQGNSAPDKSGLPSDRFSAERTGGSVSTLTIQRTQQEDSAVYLCASSRDGTPDTQYFGPGTRLTVL.